These 25 T cell receptor beta chains were all obtained from the same sample, sequenced in a study of blood T cell repertoires in COVID-19 (TCRdb year 2020). Library method: the immunoSEQ multiplex PCR assay. TCRdb's version of the immuneACCESS table is confined to in-frame rearrangements and falls short of the full clone set. An unresolved V gene accounts for under half of the shortfall where checked; the remainder is of unknown origin. The sample data list around 330,000 clones, and 89% of these were observed just once. About 5.2% of the sample is held by the ten biggest clonotypes. The sequenced sample consisted of PBMCs or T cells enriched from blood (not recorded which). Receptors originate from a man in his sixties who had recovered from COVID-19.

The genes are TRBV6-5 and TRBJ2-3; TRBD2 aligns across 10 bases. From germline, CDR1 is MNHEY and CDR2 SVGAGI. This CDR3 spans 15 amino acids. J was trimmed by 7 bases and V by 2 bases; bases with no gene match: 6. The CDR3 DNA follows: TGTGCCAGCAGTTACGATCCTAGCGGGAGTTATACGCAGTATTTT. Translation gives CASSYDPSGSYTQYF.

The gene calls are TRBV2 and TRBJ2-5; D gene unclear. The CDR3 spans 14 residues. V was clipped by 1 base and J by 1 base, with 7 bases between them. Germline V gene sequence: CDR1 SNHLY, CDR2 FYNNEI. CDR3 protein: CASSEGSVQETQYF. CDR3 bases: TGTGCCAGCAGTGAAGGGTCGGTCCAAGAGACCCAGTACTTC.

The chain couples TRBV24-1 to TRBJ2-6; D perhaps matches TRBD1 (6 bases). CDR1 is KGHDR, CDR2 SFDVKD, per germline. CDR3 length: 13 amino acids. With 6 bases removed from V and 9 bases from J, the gap between germline ends came to 11 bases. CDR3 in amino acids: CATSKQGGNVLTF. Written as DNA, the CDR3 is TGTGCCACCAGTAAACAGGGTGGCAACGTCCTGACTTTC.

This chain links TRBV18 with TRBJ1-4; 9 bases are shared with TRBD1. V lost 6 bases and J lost 3; bases outside the gene matches: 11. The CDR3 has 17 residues. The germline V gene encodes CDR1 KGHSH and CDR2 LQKENI. The CDR3 bases are TGTGCCAGCTCGCCCCCCAACAGGGGGCTTTCTAATGAAAAACTGTTTTTT. Protein: CASSPPNRGLSNEKLFF.

This chain's CDR3 is CASSLGVNYATNEKLFF. The DNA of the CDR3 is TGTGCCAGCAGCTTAGGGGTCAACTATGCAACTAATGAAAAACTGTTTTTT. J is TRBJ1-4 and V is TRBV7-9; no clear D. V was cut by 1 base and J by 0 bases, with 12 bases left in between. The CDR3 is made up of 17 amino acids. CDR1 SEHNR and CDR2 FQNEAQ come from the germline V gene (reference sequence).

V gene TRBV29-1 combines with J gene TRBJ1-3, with 8 bases that match TRBD1. The CDR3 is made up of 16 amino acids. Per the germline V gene, CDR1 is SQVTM and CDR2 is ANQGSEA. The V and J ends lost 4 bases and 0 bases, in that order; junction bases with no gene match: 8. CDR3 residues: CSVVTPRGLSGNTIYF. The CDR3 DNA sequence: TGCAGCGTTGTGACTCCCAGGGGGCTCTCTGGAAACACCATATATTTT.

This clone was found a few times. The chain couples TRBV18 to TRBJ2-7; 10 nucleotides line up with TRBD2. This CDR3 is 15 amino acids long. V shed 3 bases and J 3 bases; nucleotides not matched to a gene: 5. Germline CDR1 and CDR2: KGHSH and LQKENI. This chain's CDR3 is CASSPPSGRLYEQYF. CDR3 nucleotides: TGTGCCAGCTCACCGCCTAGCGGGAGACTCTACGAGCAGTACTTC.

This clone was picked up one time. The V and J genes are TRBV1 and TRBJ1-1. TRBV1 is noted as a pseudogene. The CDR3 length is 16 residues. The CDR3 is CTSSQASRDGSTEAFF. The CDR3 DNA reads TGCACCAGCAGCCAGGCGTCCCGGGACGGGAGCACTGAAGCTTTCTTT.

The CDR3 protein is CASSEGGFMNTEAFF. CDR3 DNA: TGTGCCAGCAGTGAAGGCGGATTTATGAACACTGAAGCTTTCTTT. This chain links TRBV25-1 with TRBJ1-1; D is uncertain. This CDR3 region has 15 residues. The V gene lost 2 bases and the J gene lost 0 bases, with 10 bases spanning the gap. Germline V CDR1 and CDR2: MGHDK, SYGVNS.

The chain joins TRBV7-2 to TRBJ2-7, with 14 bases matching TRBD2. The germline gives CDR1 SGHTA, CDR2 FQGNSA. This CDR3 region has 18 residues. The J segment lost 6 bases and the V segment lost 1 base, leaving 11 bases of the junction unmatched. CDR3 sequence (DNA): TGTGCCAGCAGCTTAGAGGCGACTAGCGGGAGGGTAGTGTTCGAGCAGTACTTC. Residues: CASSLEATSGRVVFEQYF.

J is TRBJ1-3 and V is TRBV19; 8 nucleotides agree with TRBD1. In germline, CDR1 is LNHDA, CDR2 SQIVND (reference sequence). V lost 10 bases and J lost 0; bases outside the gene matches: 5. The CDR3 has 14 amino acids. DNA of the CDR3: TGTGCCACTCGACAGGGGAGCTCTGGAAACACCATATATTTT. Its translation: CATRQGSSGNTIYF. The whole variable domain, filled in from reference TRBV19 and TRBJ1-3, reads DGGITQSPKYLFRKEGQNVTLSCEQNLNHDAMYWYRQDPGQGLRLIYYSQIVNDFQKGDIAEGYSVSREKKESFPLTVTSAQKNPTAFYLCATRQGSSGNTIYFGEGSWLTVV.

Only one count was recorded for this clone. This CDR3 is also generated by other DNA sequences in the sample. The gene calls are TRBV28 and TRBJ1-2, with 9 bases aligning to TRBD1. The CDR3 has 14 residues. The germline gives CDR1 MDHEN, CDR2 SYDVKM. Germline trimming cut 3 bases from V and 5 bases from J; bases unmatched to any gene: 4. CDR3 sequence: CASSFPTGGYGYTF. The CDR3 DNA reads TGTGCCAGCAGTTTCCCGACAGGGGGTTATGGCTACACCTTC.

Remarks on this clone: The same CDR3 can be traced to other DNA sequences in this sample. This chain links TRBV19 with TRBJ1-5, with 7 bases fitting TRBD1. J lost 0 bases, V lost 4 bases, and 3 bases had no gene match. The CDR3 length is 15 residues. From germline, CDR1 is LNHDA and CDR2 SQIVND (reference sequence). The CDR3 region has the DNA TGTGCCAGTAGTACGACAGGGTATAGCAATCAGCCCCAGCATTTT. Its translation is CASSTTGYSNQPQHF.

This rearrangement joins TRBV30 to TRBJ2-7; 12 bases map to TRBD1. The length of the CDR3 is 15 residues. V lost 3 bases and J lost 7; bases outside the gene matches: 10. Germline assignment: CDR1 GTSNPN and CDR2 SVGIG (reference sequence). The DNA for the CDR3 is TGTGCCTGGAGCCGAGGGACAGGGGGCTTGGGGGAGCAGTACTTC. This sequence encodes CAWSRGTGGLGEQYF.

The chain is built from TRBV5-1 and TRBJ2-3; 14 positions match TRBD2. V lost 4 bases to trimming and J lost 5 bases; unmatched junction nucleotides: 3. Germline V CDR1 and CDR2: SGHRS, YFSETQ. This CDR3 has 15 amino acids. The CDR3 nucleotides are TGCGCCAGCAGCGTGACTAGCGGGAGGGGAGATACGCAGTATTTT. This codes for CASSVTSGRGDTQYF.

This rearrangement joins TRBV5-6 to TRBJ1-3; 8 nucleotides match TRBD1. Trimming took 2 bases from V and 2 from J; bases not matched to a gene: 0. Germline V CDR1 and CDR2: SGHDT, YYEEEE. The CDR3 covers 14 residues. The CDR3 coding sequence is TGTGCCAGCAGCTTACAGGGGGCTGGAAACACCATATATTTT. Its protein product is CASSLQGAGNTIYF.

The chain recombines TRBV5-1 with TRBJ1-4; D remains unclear. Deletions cut 4 bases from V and 8 bases from J, with 12 bases between. Germline CDR1 is SGHRS and CDR2 is YFSETQ. CDR3 length: 13 residues. The CDR3 nucleotides are TGCGCCAGCAGCCCAACCCCCGCGGAAAAACTGTTTTTT. It translates to CASSPTPAEKLFF.

The chain combines TRBV20-1 with TRBJ2-1; 7 bases match TRBD2. CDR3 length equals 11 residues. Germline values: CDR1 DFQATT, CDR2 SNEGSKA (reference sequence). J gave up 10 bases and V 6 bases, and 6 bases lay outside the gene matches. CDR3 nucleotide sequence: TGCAGTGCCCGACGGGGGGAAGAGCAGTTCTTC. This codes for CSARRGEEQFF.

This chain uses TRBV28 with TRBJ1-5; tentative D call: TRBD1 (5 bases). The CDR3 is 15 residues long. The V gene lost 7 bases and the J gene lost 1 base, with 14 bases spanning the gap. Germline assignment: CDR1 MDHEN and CDR2 SYDVKM. In DNA form, the CDR3 reads TGTGCCAGCACCCGGGGGAGTCGGAGCAATCAGCCCCAGCATTTT. Residues: CASTRGSRSNQPQHF.

The V call is TRBV19, the J call TRBJ2-6, with D tentatively TRBD2 (6 bases). The CDR3 loop spans 19 amino acids. Germline CDR1 LNHDA, CDR2 SQIVND (reference sequence). Trimming removed 4 bases from V and 3 bases from J, with 22 bases in between. Here the CDR3 reads CASSSGRAVRGSGANVLTF. The CDR3 nucleotides are TGTGCCAGTAGTAGCGGACGGGCCGTCCGGGGGAGTGGGGCCAACGTCCTGACTTTC.

J is TRBJ1-6 and V is TRBV10-1, with no clear D. This CDR3 comprises 12 residues. V lost 3 bases to trimming and J lost 7 bases, with 4 bases between them. Looked up from germline, CDR1 is WNHNN and CDR2 is SYGVQD (reference sequence). The CDR3 sequence: CASSDSNSPLHF. DNA for the CDR3: TGCGCCAGCAGTGACTCGAATTCACCCCTCCACTTT.

The V gene is TRBV14, the J gene TRBJ2-3; 11 bases are a match to TRBD1. The germline CDR1 and CDR2 sequences are SGHDN and FVKESK. The CDR3 covers 15 residues. V gave up 5 bases and J gave up 3 bases; unmatched junction bases: 4. The DNA for the CDR3 is TGTGCCAGCAGCGCCGGACAGGGGGCAACAGATACGCAGTATTTT. As protein: CASSAGQGATDTQYF.

The rearrangement links TRBV28 to TRBJ2-7; 8 nucleotides align to TRBD2. CDR1 MDHEN and CDR2 SYDVKM come from the germline V gene. J lost 1 base, V lost 8 bases, and 7 bases had no gene match. CDR3 length: 14 residues. In DNA, the CDR3 is TGTGCCAGCCAAGCGGGAGCAGGGTCCTACGAGCAGTACTTC. This translates into CASQAGAGSYEQYF.

The rearrangement joins TRBV10-1 to TRBJ2-7; no definite D call. V lost 11 bases, J lost 8 bases, and 25 bases lay in between. CDR3 length: 14 amino acids. The germline V gene encodes CDR1 WNHNN and CDR2 SYGVQD (reference sequence). CDR3 in DNA: TGCGCCCTCCACCTCGAGGAAATTCCTACGAAGCAGTACTTC. The encoded protein is CALHLEEIPTKQYF.

The chain uses TRBV19 and TRBJ1-5; D uncertain. Germline CDR1 is LNHDA and CDR2 is SQIVND (reference sequence). Between the trimmed V and J ends, which lost 3 bases and 6 bases, there was a span of 12 bases. The CDR3 is made up of 14 amino acids. This CDR3 reads CASSISGMGQPQHF. In nucleotides, the CDR3 is TGTGCCAGTAGTATCTCCGGGATGGGTCAGCCCCAGCATTTT. The full variable domain, in which reference TRBV19 and TRBJ1-5 provide the parts outside the CDR3, is DGGITQSPKYLFRKEGQNVTLSCEQNLNHDAMYWYRQDPGQGLRLIYYSQIVNDFQKGDIAEGYSVSREKKESFPLTVTSAQKNPTAFYLCASSISGMGQPQHFGDGTRLSIL.